This T cell receptor (beta chain) was documented in a study of T cells in Graves' hyperthyroidism and ophthalmopathy. Study-wide points: Blood also held most thyroid clonotypes expanded beyond 0.001.

Diagnostic decisions used clinical symptoms, serum thyroxine and TRAb, thyroid ultrasound and orbital computed tomography. Source material for PBMCs was around 10 ml fresh peripheral blood. There are 13 residues in the CDR3. The germline CDR1 and CDR2 sequences are SGDLS and YYNGEE. The germline V and J ends were trimmed by 7 bases and 6 bases, with 16 bases remaining between them. Amplification of TCR beta CDR3 regions used RNA as the template. First-round RT-PCR with HTBI primers amplified the TCR CDR3 region. TCRdb called the multiplex PCR reads again in MiXCR, with one record for every CDR3 protein. The sample has hundreds of thousands of distinct CDR3 sequences, about 38% seen once. Remarks on this clonotype: Its specificity is unknown.

V usage is TRBV9 and J usage is TRBJ1-1, with D perhaps TRBD1 (5 bases). The sample was blood. This TCR was recovered from a man aged 18 to 30 with Graves' hyperthyroidism. CDR3 protein: CASGQRGIPEAFF. The CDR3 nucleotides read TGTGCCAGCGGCCAAAGGGGTATCCCTGAAGCTTTCTTT. The whole variable domain, remainder taken from reference TRBV9 and TRBJ1-1, is DSGVTQTPKHLITATGQRVTLRCSPRSGDLSVYWYQQSLDQGLQFLIQYYNGEERAKGNILERFSAQQFPDLHSELNLSSLELGDSALYFCASGQRGIPEAFFGQGTRLTVV.